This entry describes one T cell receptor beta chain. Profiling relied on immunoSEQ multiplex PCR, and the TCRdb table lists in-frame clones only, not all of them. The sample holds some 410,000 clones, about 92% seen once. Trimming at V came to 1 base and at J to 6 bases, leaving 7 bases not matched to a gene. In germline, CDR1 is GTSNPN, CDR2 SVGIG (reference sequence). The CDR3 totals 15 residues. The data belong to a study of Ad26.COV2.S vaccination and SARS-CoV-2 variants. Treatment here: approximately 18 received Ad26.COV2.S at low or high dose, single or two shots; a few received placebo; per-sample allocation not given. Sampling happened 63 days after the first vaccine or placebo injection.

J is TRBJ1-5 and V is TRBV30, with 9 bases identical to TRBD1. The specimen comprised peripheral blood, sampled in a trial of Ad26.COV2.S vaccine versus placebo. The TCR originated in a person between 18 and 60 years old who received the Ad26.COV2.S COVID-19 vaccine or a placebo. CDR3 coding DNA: TGTGCCTGGAGTGCACATCGACAGGGGGGTCAGCCCCAGCATTTT. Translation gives CAWSAHRQGGQPQHF.